This record covers a single T cell receptor (beta chain). The sample comes from a study of blood T cell repertoires in COVID-19. J was trimmed by 5 bases and V by 5 bases; bases with no gene match: 3. This CDR3 is 13 amino acids long. CDR1 and CDR2 from the germline V gene are LNHDA and SQIVND (reference sequence). The assay was immunoSEQ multiplex PCR, and TCRdb's table has in-frame clones only and misses some. The table lists about 300,000 clones, 85% of them singletons, with roughly 2.5% in the top ten. The chain couples TRBV19 to TRBJ1-2; TRBD1 matches 9 bases. The sample taken for sequencing was PBMCs or T cells enriched from blood (not recorded which). This clonotype originated in a woman aged 50 to 65 who had recovered from COVID-19. CDR3 in amino acids: CASSRTGAYGYTF. CDR3 DNA: TGTGCCAGTAGTCGGACAGGGGCGTATGGCTACACCTTC.